What follows are 13 T cell receptor beta chains derived from one specimen sequenced in a study of cytomegalovirus exposure and HLA in healthy donors. Both 60 Vbeta primers and 13 Jbeta primers went into the PCR. Produced via immunoSEQ multiplex PCR; TCRdb's table is partial and in-frame only. The data hold about 160,000 clones, with roughly 84% observed a single time. Sequenced input: PBMCs. These receptors were taken from a man aged 18-30 years in good health and CMV-seropositive.

Worth noting for this clone: One end of the junction does not line up with germline, which may come from a read error. The chain uses TRBV7-9 and TRBJ1-3; D may be TRBD1 (5 bases). This CDR3 is 17 amino acids long. Germline values: CDR1 SEHNR, CDR2 FQNEAQ (reference sequence). CDR3 sequence reads: CSSSLGTGISSGNTIYF. The DNA of the CDR3 is TGTTCCAGCAGCTTAGGGACGGGGATCTCCTCTGGAAACACCATATATTTT.

This clone was counted only a few times. V is TRBV25-1 and J is TRBJ2-7, with D possibly TRBD1 on 6 matching bases. V lost 10 bases, J lost 3 bases, and 13 bases lay in between. Germline values: CDR1 MGHDK, CDR2 SYGVNS. The CDR3 sequence is 12 residues long. This CDR3 is CATSGHFYEQYF. In nucleotides, the CDR3 is TGTGCCACTTCGGGACACTTCTACGAGCAGTACTTC.

The chain combines TRBV18 with TRBJ2-5; perhaps TRBD2 as D (6 bases). With 4 bases removed from V and 5 bases from J, the gap between germline ends came to 11 bases. This CDR3 has 13 amino acids. From germline, CDR1 is KGHSH and CDR2 LQKENI. As DNA, the CDR3 is TGTGCCAGCTCACGGGGGGTTTCGGAGACCCAGTACTTC. It specifies CASSRGVSETQYF.

This chain links TRBV6-5 with TRBJ1-1; weak D call: TRBD1 (5 bases). This CDR3 contains 11 residues. V was trimmed by 10 bases and J by 3 bases, leaving 9 bases between them. Germline values: CDR1 MNHEY, CDR2 SVGAGI. The CDR3 loop is CATRGDTEAFF. CDR3 DNA sequence: TGTGCCACCCGGGGGGACACTGAAGCTTTCTTT.

J is TRBJ2-7 and V is TRBV9; 9 nucleotides match TRBD1. This CDR3 comprises 15 residues. The germline gives CDR1 SGDLS, CDR2 YYNGEE. The V gene end was trimmed by 2 bases and the J gene end by 0 bases; junction bases not matched to a gene: 3. Here the CDR3 reads CASSVGTGNSYEQYF. The CDR3 bases are TGTGCCAGCAGCGTTGGGACAGGGAACTCCTACGAGCAGTACTTC.

V usage is TRBV6-1 and J usage is TRBJ2-7, with a possible D match to TRBD1 (6 bases). CDR3 length: 11 amino acids. V was pared by 6 bases and J by 5 bases, with 8 bases between. CDR1 MNHNS and CDR2 SASEGT come from the germline V gene. The CDR3, as DNA: TGTGCCAGCAGGTACAGGGACGAGCAGTACTTC. The encoded protein is CASRYRDEQYF.

The chain recombines TRBV5-1 with TRBJ2-2, with D possibly matching TRBD2 (6 bases). Germline values: CDR1 SGHRS, CDR2 YFSETQ. The CDR3 has 13 amino acids. The V and J ends lost 3 bases and 4 bases respectively, with 7 bases between them. DNA for the CDR3: TGCGCCAGCAGCTCGACTAGCACCGGGGAGCTGTTTTTT. Translated: CASSSTSTGELFF.

CDR3 region: CASSVGGGVSPLHF. CDR3 nucleotides: TGTGCCAGCAGCGTAGGGGGGGGAGTATCACCCCTCCACTTT. The chain uses TRBV9 and TRBJ1-6; D may be TRBD1 (5 bases). The V gene lost 0 bases and the J gene lost 10 bases, with 11 bases spanning the gap. This CDR3 comprises 14 residues. The V gene's germline CDR1 is SGDLS and CDR2 YYNGEE. The full variable domain, completed using reference TRBV9 and TRBJ1-6, is DSGVTQTPKHLITATGQRVTLRCSPRSGDLSVYWYQQSLDQGLQFLIQYYNGEERAKGNILERFSAQQFPDLHSELNLSSLELGDSALYFCASSVGGGVSPLHFGNGTRLTVT.

The rearrangement joins TRBV5-1 to TRBJ1-2; D remains ambiguous. This CDR3 region has 13 residues. The V end was cut by 2 bases, the J end by 2 bases, with 7 bases between. Germline V CDR1 and CDR2: SGHRS, YFSETQ. DNA of the CDR3: TGCGCCAGCAGCTTTGACATGAACTATGGCTACACCTTC. Amino acids: CASSFDMNYGYTF.

The chain couples TRBV4-3 to TRBJ1-1; 11 nucleotides line up with TRBD1. Germline V gives CDR1 LGHNA, CDR2 YSLEER. The CDR3 loop spans 17 amino acids. Trimming took 0 bases from V and 3 from J; bases not matched to a gene: 6. CDR3 sequence: CASSQDRTGGRDTEAFF. The CDR3 nucleotides read TGCGCCAGCAGCCAAGATAGGACAGGGGGCCGGGACACTGAAGCTTTCTTT.

CDR3 DNA: TGCACCAGCAGCCAAGGCAGGGCCGATCGAGAGACCCAGTACTTC. Its protein product is CTSSQGRADRETQYF. The chain is built from TRBV1 and TRBJ2-5; whether TRBD1, the table's D call, matches the DNA was not checked. TRBV1 is given as a pseudogene. This CDR3 comprises 15 residues.

The chain uses TRBV7-7 and TRBJ2-7; D might be TRBD1 (6 bases). From germline, CDR1 is SSHAT and CDR2 FNYEAQ (reference sequence). Deletions cut 2 bases from V and 8 bases from J, with 10 bases between. The CDR3 covers 12 residues. The CDR3 bases are TGTGCCAGCAGCTTAAATGGGGGCCAGCAGTACTTC. Its protein is CASSLNGGQQYF.

This chain connects TRBV5-6 to TRBJ2-5; 7 bases line up with TRBD1. Per the germline V gene, CDR1 is SGHDT and CDR2 is YYEEEE. There are 17 residues in the CDR3. V dropped 1 base and J dropped 1; count of bases not matched to a gene: 10. Here the CDR3 reads CASSLRITWDSQETQYF. The CDR3 region has the DNA TGTGCCAGCAGCTTGCGAATTACTTGGGACAGCCAAGAGACCCAGTACTTC.